Presented here are 2 T cell receptor beta chains from one specimen sequenced in a study of cytomegalovirus exposure and HLA in healthy donors. The PCR had 60 Vbeta and 13 Jbeta primers. Method: immunoSEQ multiplex PCR; TCRdb's copy keeps in-frame clones and lacks some. The sample consists of approximately 200,000 clones, 70% to 85% of them appearing once. Material: PBMCs. All receptors come from a boy aged 2 to 10 in good health and CMV-seronegative.

This clone was counted once. The V call is TRBV30, the J call TRBJ1-1; maybe TRBD1 (5 bases). V shed 2 bases and J shed 0 bases, with 13 bases lying between them. CDR3 size: 15 residues. CDR1 and CDR2 (germline): GTSNPN, SVGIG (reference sequence). CDR3 in amino acids: CAWSFWGELNTEAFF. The CDR3 coding sequence is TGTGCCTGGAGTTTTTGGGGGGAATTGAACACTGAAGCTTTCTTT. Drawing the rest from reference TRBV30 and TRBJ1-1, the complete variable domain is SQTIHQWPATLVQPVGSPLSLECTVEGTSNPNLYWYRQAAGRGLQLLFYSVGIGQISSEVPQNLSASRPQDRQFILSSKKLLLSDSGFYLCAWSFWGELNTEAFFGQGTRLTVV.

The V gene is TRBV7-2, the J gene TRBJ2-7; 9 bases are a match to TRBD2. The CDR3 length is 15 residues. Germline V gene sequence: CDR1 SGHTA, CDR2 FQGNSA. V shed 5 bases and J 5 bases; nucleotides not matched to a gene: 10. CDR3 amino acids: CASSTVAGGPDEQYF. The DNA for the CDR3 is TGTGCCAGCAGCACCGTTGCGGGGGGGCCCGACGAGCAGTACTTC.